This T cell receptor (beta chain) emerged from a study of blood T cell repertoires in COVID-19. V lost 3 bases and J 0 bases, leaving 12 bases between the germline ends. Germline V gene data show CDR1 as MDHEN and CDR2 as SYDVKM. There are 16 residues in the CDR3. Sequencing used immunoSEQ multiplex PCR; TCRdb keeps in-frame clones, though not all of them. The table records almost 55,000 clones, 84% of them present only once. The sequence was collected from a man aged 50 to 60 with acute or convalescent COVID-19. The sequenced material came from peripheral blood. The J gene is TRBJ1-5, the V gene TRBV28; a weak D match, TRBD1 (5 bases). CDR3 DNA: TGTGCCAGCAGTTTCCGGGGGGGTAGTAGCAATCAGCCCCAGCATTTT. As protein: CASSFRGGSSNQPQHF.